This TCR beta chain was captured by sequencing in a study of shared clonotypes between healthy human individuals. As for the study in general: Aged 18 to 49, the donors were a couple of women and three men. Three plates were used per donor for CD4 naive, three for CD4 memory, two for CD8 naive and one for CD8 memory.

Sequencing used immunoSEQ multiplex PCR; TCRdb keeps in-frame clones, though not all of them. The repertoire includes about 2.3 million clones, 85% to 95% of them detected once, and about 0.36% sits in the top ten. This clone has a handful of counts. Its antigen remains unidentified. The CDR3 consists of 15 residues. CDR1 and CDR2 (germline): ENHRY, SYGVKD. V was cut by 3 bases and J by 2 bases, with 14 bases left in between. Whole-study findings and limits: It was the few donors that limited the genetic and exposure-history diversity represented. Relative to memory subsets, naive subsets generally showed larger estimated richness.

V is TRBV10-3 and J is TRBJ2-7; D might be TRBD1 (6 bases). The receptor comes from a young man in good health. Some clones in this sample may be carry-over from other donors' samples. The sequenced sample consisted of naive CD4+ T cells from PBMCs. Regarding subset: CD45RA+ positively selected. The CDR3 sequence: CAISDHSGATYEQYF. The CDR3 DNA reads TGTGCCATCAGTGATCATTCAGGGGCCACCTACGAGCAGTACTTC.